This T cell receptor (beta chain) is drawn from a study of cytomegalovirus exposure and HLA in healthy donors. Study background: Clustering assigned over 70% of the approximately 400 genotyped donors to the Caucasian-associated ancestry cluster.

CDR1 and CDR2 (germline): SGHRS, YFSETQ. The CDR3 runs 15 residues. V lost 4 bases and J lost 7, with 15 bases in between. Note on this clone: The target antigen is unknown.

Use of 60 Vbeta and 13 Jbeta primers characterized the PCR. Produced via immunoSEQ multiplex PCR; TCRdb's table is partial and in-frame only. The sample has 150,000 or so clones, nearly 80% seen once. Study conclusions and caveats: 15,000 to 20,000 TCR beta sequences were associated with HLA alleles at 0.05 false discovery rate in a later analysis. Researchers counted roughly 160 TCR beta chains as cytomegalovirus-associated. TCR sequences were mostly rare, though some public TCRs occurred in many donors.

The source of this sequence is a man aged 40-50 years in good health and CMV-seropositive. The sequenced sample consisted of PBMCs. The genes are TRBV5-1 and TRBJ1-6, with a weak D call TRBD1 (6 bases). Here the CDR3 reads CASSRDTIRNSPLHF. The CDR3 DNA sequence: TGCGCCAGCAGCAGGGACACTATCCGGAATTCACCCCTCCACTTT.